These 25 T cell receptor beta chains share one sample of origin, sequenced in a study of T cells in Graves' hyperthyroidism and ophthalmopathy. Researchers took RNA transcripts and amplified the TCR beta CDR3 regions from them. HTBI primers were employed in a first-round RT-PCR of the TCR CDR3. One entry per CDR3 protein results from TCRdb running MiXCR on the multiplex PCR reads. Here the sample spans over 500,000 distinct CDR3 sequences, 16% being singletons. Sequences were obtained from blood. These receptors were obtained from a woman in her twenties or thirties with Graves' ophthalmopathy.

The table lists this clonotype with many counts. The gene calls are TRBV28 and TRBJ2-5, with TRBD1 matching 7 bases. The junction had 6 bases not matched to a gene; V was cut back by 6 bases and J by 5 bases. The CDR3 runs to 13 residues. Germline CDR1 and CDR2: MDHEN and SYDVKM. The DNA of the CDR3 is TGTGCCAGCAGAATCGGGACAGAGGAGACCCAGTACTTC. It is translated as CASRIGTEETQYF.

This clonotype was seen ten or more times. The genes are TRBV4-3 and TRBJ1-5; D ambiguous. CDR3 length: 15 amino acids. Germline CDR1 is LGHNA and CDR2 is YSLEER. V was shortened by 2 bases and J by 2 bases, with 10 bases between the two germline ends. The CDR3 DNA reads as TGCGCCAGCAGCCAAAGGGTGTCGGGCAATCAGCCCCAGCATTTT. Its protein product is CASSQRVSGNQPQHF.

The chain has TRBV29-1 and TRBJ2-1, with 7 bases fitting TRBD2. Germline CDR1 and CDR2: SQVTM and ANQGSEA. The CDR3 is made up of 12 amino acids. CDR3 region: CSYKREHNEQFF. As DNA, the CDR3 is TGCAGTTACAAGCGGGAACACAATGAGCAGTTCTTC.

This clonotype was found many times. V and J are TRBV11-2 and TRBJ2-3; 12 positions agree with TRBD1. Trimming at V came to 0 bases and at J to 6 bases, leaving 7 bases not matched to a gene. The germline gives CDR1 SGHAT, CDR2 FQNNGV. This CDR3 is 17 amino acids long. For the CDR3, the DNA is TGTGCCAGCAGCTTAGATATCCCGGGACAGGGGGCGGATACGCAGTATTTT. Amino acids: CASSLDIPGQGADTQYF.

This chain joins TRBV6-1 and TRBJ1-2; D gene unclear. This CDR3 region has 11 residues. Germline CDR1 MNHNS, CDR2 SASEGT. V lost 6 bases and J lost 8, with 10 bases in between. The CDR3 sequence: CASRKNKGYTF. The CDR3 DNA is TGTGCCAGCAGGAAGAATAAGGGCTACACCTTC.

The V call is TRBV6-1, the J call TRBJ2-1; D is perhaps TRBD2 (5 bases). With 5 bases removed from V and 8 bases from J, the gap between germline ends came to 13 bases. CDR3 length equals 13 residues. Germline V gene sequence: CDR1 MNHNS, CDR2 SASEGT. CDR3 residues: CASSPRGPYEQFF. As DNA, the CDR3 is TGTGCCAGCAGTCCCCGGGGTCCCTATGAGCAGTTCTTC.

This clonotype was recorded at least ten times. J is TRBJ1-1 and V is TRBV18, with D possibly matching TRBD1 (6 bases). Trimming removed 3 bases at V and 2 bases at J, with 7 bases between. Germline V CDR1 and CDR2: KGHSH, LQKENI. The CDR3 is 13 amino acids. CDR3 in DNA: TGTGCCAGCTCACCGGGGGGCAACACTGAAGCTTTCTTT. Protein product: CASSPGGNTEAFF.

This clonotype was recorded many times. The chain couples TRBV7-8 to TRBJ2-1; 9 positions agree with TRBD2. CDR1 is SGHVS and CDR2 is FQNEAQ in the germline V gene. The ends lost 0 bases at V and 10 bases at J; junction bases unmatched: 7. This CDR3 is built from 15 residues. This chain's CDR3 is CASSLAVAGVGEQFF. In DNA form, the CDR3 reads TGTGCCAGCAGCTTAGCTGTAGCGGGAGTTGGAGAGCAGTTCTTC. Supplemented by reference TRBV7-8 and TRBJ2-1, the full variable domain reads GAGVSQSPRYKVAKRGQDVALRCDPISGHVSLFWYQQALGQGPEFLTYFQNEAQLDKSGLPSDRFFAERPEGSVSTLKIQRTQQEDSAVYLCASSLAVAGVGEQFFGPGTRLTVL.

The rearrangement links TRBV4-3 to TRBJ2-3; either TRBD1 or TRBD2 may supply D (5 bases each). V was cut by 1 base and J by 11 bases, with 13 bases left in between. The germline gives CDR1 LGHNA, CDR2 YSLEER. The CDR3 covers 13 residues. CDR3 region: CASSQVEDGGQYF. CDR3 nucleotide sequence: TGCGCCAGCAGCCAAGTGGAGGATGGGGGGCAGTATTTT.

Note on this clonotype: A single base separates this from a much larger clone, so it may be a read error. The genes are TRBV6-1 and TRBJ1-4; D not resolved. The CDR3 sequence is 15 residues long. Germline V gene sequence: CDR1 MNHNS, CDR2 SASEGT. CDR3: CASSERGGTNERLFF. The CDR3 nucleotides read TGTGCCAGCAGTGAAAGAGGCGGAACTAATGAAAGACTGTTTTTT.

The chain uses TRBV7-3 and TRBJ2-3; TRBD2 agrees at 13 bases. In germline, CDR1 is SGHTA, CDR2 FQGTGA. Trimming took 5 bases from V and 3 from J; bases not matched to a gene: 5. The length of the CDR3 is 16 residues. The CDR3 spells CASSTSGRATTDTQYF. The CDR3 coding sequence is TGTGCCAGCAGCACTAGCGGGAGGGCCACGACAGATACGCAGTATTTT. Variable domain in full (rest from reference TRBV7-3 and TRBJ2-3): GAGVSQTPSNKVTEKGKYVELRCDPISGHTALYWYRQSLGQGPEFLIYFQGTGAADDSGLPNDRFFAVRPEGSVSTLKIQRTERGDSAVYLCASSTSGRATTDTQYFGPGTRLTVL.

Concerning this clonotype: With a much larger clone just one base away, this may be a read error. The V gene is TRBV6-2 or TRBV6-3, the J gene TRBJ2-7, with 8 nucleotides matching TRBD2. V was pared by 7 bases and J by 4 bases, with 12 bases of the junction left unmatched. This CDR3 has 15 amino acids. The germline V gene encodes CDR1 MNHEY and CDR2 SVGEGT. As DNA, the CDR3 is TGTGCCAGCACAGACCAGACTAGCGAGTATTACGAGCAGTACTTC. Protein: CASTDQTSEYYEQYF.

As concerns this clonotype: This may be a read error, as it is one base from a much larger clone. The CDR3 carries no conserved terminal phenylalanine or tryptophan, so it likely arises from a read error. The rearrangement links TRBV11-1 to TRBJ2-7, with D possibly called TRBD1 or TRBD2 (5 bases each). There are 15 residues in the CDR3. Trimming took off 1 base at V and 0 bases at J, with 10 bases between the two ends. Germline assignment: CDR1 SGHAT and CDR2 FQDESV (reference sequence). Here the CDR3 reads CASSLEPGSSYEQYL. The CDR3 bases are TGTGCCAGCAGCTTAGAACCAGGGAGCTCCTACGAGCAGTACCTC.

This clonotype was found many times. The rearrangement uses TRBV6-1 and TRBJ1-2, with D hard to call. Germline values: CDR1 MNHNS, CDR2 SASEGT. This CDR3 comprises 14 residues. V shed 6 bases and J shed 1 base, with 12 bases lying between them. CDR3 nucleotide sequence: TGTGCCAGCAGCGACCGGACCTTTAACTATGGCTACACCTTC. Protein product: CASSDRTFNYGYTF.

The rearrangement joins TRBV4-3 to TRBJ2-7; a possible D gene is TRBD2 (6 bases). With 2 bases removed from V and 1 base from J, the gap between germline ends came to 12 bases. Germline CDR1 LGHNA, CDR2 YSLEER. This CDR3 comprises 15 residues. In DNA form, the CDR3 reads TGCGCCAGCAGCCAACTTCGGGACTTGTCCTACGAGCAGTACTTC. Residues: CASSQLRDLSYEQYF.

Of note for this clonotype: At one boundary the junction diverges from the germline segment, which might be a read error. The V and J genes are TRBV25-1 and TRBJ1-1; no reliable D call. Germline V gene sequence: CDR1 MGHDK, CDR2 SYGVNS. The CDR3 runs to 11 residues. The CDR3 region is CASSETGGAIF. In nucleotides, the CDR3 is TGTGCCAGCAGTGAAACGGGAGGAGCTATCTTT.

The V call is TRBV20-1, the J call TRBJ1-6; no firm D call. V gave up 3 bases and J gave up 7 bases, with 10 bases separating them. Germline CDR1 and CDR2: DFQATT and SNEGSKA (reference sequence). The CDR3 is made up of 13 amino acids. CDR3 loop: CSARREPNSPLHF. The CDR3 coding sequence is TGCAGTGCTAGGAGGGAACCAAATTCACCCCTCCACTTT.

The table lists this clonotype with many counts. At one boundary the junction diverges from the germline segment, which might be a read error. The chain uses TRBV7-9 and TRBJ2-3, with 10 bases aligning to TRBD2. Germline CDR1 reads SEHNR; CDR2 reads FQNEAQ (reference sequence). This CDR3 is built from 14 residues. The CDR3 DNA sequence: TGTGCCAGCAGCCTAGCGGGAGACACAGATACGCAGTATTTT. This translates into CASSLAGDTDTQYF. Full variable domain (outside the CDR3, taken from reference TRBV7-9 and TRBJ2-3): DTGVSQNPRHKITKRGQNVTFRCDPISEHNRLYWYRQTLGQGPEFLTYFQNEAQLEKSRLLSDRFSAERPKGSFSTLEIQRTEQGDSAMYLCASSLAGDTDTQYFGPGTRLTVL.

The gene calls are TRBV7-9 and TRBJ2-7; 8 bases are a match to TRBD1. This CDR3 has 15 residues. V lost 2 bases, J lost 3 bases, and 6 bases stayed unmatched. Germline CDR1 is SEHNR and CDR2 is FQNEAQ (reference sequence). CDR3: CASSLPGQVNYEQYF. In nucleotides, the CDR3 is TGTGCCAGCAGCTTACCGGGACAGGTTAACTACGAGCAGTACTTC.

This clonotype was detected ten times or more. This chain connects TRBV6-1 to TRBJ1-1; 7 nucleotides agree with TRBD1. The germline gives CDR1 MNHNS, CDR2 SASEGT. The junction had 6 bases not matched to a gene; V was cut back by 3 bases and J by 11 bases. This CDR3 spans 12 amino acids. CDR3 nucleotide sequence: TGTGCCAGCAGTGAGGAACAGGGGCGGGCTTTCTTT. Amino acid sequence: CASSEEQGRAFF.

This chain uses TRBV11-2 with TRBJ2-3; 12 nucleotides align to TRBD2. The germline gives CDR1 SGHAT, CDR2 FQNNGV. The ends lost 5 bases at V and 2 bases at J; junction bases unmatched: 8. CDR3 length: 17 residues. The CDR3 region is CASSSRLAGEVTDTQYF. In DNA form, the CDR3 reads TGTGCCAGCAGCAGCAGACTAGCGGGAGAGGTCACAGATACGCAGTATTTT.

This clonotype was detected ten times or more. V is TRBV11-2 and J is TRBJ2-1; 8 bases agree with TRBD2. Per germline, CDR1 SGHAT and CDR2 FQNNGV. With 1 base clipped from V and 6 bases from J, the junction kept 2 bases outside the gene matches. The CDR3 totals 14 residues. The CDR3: CASSLAGGFNEQFF. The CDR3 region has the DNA TGTGCCAGCAGCTTAGCGGGAGGGTTCAATGAGCAGTTCTTC.

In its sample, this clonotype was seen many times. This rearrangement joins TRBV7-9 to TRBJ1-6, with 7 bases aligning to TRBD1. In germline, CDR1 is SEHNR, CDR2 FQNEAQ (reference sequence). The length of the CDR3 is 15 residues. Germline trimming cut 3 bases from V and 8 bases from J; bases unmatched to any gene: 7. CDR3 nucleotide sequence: TGTGCCAGCAGCTTCTGGACAGGCGACTATTCACCCCTCCACTTT. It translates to CASSFWTGDYSPLHF. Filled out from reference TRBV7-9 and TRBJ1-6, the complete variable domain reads DTGVSQNPRHKITKRGQNVTFRCDPISEHNRLYWYRQTLGQGPEFLTYFQNEAQLEKSRLLSDRFSAERPKGSFSTLEIQRTEQGDSAMYLCASSFWTGDYSPLHFGNGTRLTVT.

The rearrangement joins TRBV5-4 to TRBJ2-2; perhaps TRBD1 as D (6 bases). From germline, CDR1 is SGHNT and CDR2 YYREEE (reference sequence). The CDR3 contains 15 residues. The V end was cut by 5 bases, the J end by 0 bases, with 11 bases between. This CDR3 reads CASRGDNANTGELFF. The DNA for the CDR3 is TGTGCCAGCAGGGGGGACAATGCGAACACCGGGGAGCTGTTTTTT.

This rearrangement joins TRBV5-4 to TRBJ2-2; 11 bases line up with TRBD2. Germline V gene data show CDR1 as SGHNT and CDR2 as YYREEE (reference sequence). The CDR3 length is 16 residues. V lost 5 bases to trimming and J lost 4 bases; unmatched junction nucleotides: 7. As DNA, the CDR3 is TGTGCCAGCAGTTCGGAGACTAGCGGGATCACCGGGGAGCTGTTTTTT. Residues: CASSSETSGITGELFF.